The TCR beta chain described here comes from a study of blood T cell repertoires in COVID-19. Study background: Samples came from the United States, Italy and Spain, spanning acute and convalescent COVID-19.

Recruits, aged about 18 to 95 years, lived in 20 to 30 US areas. Clinical history reported by participants formed the basis on which cohorts were assigned. V was clipped by 6 bases and J by 4 bases, with 11 bases between them. Germline V CDR1 and CDR2: LNHDA, SQIVND (reference sequence). This CDR3 has 13 residues. Only in-frame clones appear in the TCRdb table, and some are missing; sequencing was by immunoSEQ multiplex PCR. Of 250,000 to 300,000 clones listed, around 84% are singletons. The TCR originated in a man younger than 40 with acute COVID-19. This chain connects TRBV19 to TRBJ2-3, with D perhaps TRBD1 (6 bases). Sample: PBMCs or T cells enriched from blood (not recorded which). CDR3: CASRKQGADTQYF. The CDR3 coding sequence is TGTGCCAGTAGGAAACAGGGAGCAGATACGCAGTATTTT.